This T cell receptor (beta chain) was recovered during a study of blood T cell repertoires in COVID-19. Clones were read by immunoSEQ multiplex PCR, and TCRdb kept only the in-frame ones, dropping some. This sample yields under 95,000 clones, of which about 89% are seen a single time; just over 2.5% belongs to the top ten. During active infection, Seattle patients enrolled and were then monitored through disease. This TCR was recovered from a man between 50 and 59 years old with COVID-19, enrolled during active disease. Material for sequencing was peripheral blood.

The CDR3 here is CASSYRGGANTGELFF. The CDR3 DNA reads as TGTGCCAGCAGTTACCGTGGGGGCGCGAACACCGGGGAGCTGTTTTTT. V gene TRBV6-6 combines with J gene TRBJ2-2, with D perhaps TRBD1 (6 bases). The CDR3 extends over 16 amino acids. CDR1 is MNHNY and CDR2 is SVGAGI in the germline V gene (reference sequence). V dropped 2 bases and J dropped 0 bases, with 10 bases sitting between them.